This TCR beta chain is from a study of cytomegalovirus exposure and HLA in healthy donors. This clone was picked up a small number of times. Its antigen is not identified. PCR involved 60 Vbeta and 13 Jbeta primers. Profiling relied on immunoSEQ multiplex PCR, and the TCRdb table lists in-frame clones only, not all of them. Seen here are some 130,000 clones, about 75% observed once, and the top ten hold around 7%. Study results and limitations: A link between a missense DCLRE1C variant and TCR beta V- and J-gene trimming emerged from a later analysis. Researchers counted 180 or so TCR beta chains as cytomegalovirus-associated. Most TCR beta V segments were productive about 87% or about 30% of the time in an earlier analysis. Certain sequence variants were highly shared and formed a cluster, and this cluster was likely a sequencing artifact.

CDR3 length equals 14 residues. Trimming shortened V by 5 bases and J by 2 bases, and 9 bases separated the two germline ends. Germline V gene data show CDR1 as MNHEY and CDR2 as SVGAGI. The clonotype comes from a man aged 30 to 39 in good health and CMV-seronegative. This sequence joins TRBV6-5 and TRBJ2-2, with a tentative D call TRBD1 (5 bases). Sample: PBMCs. CDR3: CASSRRGNTGELFF. CDR3 nucleotide sequence: TGTGCCAGCAGTCGTAGGGGTAACACCGGGGAGCTGTTTTTT.